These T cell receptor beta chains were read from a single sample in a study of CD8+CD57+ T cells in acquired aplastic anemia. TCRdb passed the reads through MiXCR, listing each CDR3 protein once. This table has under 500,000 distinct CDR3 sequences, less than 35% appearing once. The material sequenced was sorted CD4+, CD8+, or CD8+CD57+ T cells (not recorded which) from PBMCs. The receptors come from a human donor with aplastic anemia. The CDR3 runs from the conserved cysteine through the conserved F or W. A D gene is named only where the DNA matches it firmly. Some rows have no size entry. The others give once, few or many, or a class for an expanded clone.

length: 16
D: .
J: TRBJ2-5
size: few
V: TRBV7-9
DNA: TGTGCCAGCAGCTTCGAACGGACAAACGCTTTAGAGACCCAGTACTTC
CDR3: CASSFERTNALETQYF

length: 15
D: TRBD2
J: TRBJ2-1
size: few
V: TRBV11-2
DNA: TGTGCCAGCAGCTTAGGAAGCGGGGGGTTCGGTGAGCAGTTCTTC
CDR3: CASSLGSGGFGEQFF

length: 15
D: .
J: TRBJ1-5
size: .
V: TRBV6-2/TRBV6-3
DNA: TGTGCCAGCATGGAAACAGGATTTAGCAATCAGCCCCAGCATTTT
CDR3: CASMETGFSNQPQHF

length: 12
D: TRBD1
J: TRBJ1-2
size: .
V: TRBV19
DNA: TGTGCCAGTGGTACAGGGGGCCAAGGCTACACCTTC
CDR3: CASGTGGQGYTF

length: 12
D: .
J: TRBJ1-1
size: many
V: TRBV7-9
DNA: TGTGCCAGCAGATACATGAACACTGAAGCTTTCTTT
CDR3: CASRYMNTEAFF

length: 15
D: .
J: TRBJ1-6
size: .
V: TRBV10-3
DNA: TGTGCCATCAGGAGGACAAACAGCGAAAATTCACCCCTCCACTTT
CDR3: CAIRRTNSENSPLHF

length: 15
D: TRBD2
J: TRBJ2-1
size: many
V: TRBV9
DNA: TGTGCCAGCAGCGTCGGGACTAGCGGTTACAATGAGCAGTTCTTC
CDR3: CASSVGTSGYNEQFF

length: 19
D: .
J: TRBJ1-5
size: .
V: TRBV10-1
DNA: TGCGCCAGCAACCCACTCCCCCCCCCCGGAGGGAGGAGCAATCAGCCCCAGCATTTT
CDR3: CASNPLPPPGGRSNQPQHF

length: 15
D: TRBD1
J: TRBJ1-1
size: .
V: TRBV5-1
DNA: TGCGCCAGCAGCATGCTGGGACAGGGGACCACTGAAGCTTTCTTT
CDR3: CASSMLGQGTTEAFF

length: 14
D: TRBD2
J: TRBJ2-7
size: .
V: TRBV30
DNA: TGTGCCTGGAGTGTACTCGCGGGAGTAGGCGAGCAGTATTTC
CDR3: CAWSVLAGVGEQYF

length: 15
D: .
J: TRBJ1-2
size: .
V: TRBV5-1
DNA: TGCGCCAGCAGCTTGGACCGGGGTGCCAGCTATGGCTACACCTTC
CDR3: CASSLDRGASYGYTF

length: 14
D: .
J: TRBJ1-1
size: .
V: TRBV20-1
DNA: TGCAGTGCTAAATGGGGGGCCAGGGACACTGAAGCTTTCTTT
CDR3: CSAKWGARDTEAFF

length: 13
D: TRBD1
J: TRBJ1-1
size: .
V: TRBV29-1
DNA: TGCAGCGTTGGTCGGGACAGGGGAACTGAAGCTTTCTTT
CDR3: CSVGRDRGTEAFF

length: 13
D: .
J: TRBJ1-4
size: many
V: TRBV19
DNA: TGTGCCAGTAGTACAGACCCTAGAGAAAAACTGTTTTTT
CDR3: CASSTDPREKLFF

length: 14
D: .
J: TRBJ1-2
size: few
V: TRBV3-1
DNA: TGTGCCAGCGCCCCCGCAGGGGAAACCTATGGCTACACCTTC
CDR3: CASAPAGETYGYTF

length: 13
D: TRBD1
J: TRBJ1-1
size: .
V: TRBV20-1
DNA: TGCAGTGCTAGAGAATGGACAGGGTCGCAAGCTTTCTTT
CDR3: CSAREWTGSQAFF

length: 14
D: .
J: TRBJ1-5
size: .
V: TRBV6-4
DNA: TGTGCCAGCAGTGAACGTGCAGACAATCAGCCCCAGCATTTT
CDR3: CASSERADNQPQHF

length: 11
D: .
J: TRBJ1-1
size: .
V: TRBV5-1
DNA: TGCGCCAGCAGCGCGAGCGCTGAAGCTTTCTTT
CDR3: CASSASAEAFF

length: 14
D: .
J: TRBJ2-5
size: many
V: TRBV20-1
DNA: TGCAGTGCTCCCCGGTCTGTGGGGGAAGAGACCCAGTACTTC
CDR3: CSAPRSVGEETQYF

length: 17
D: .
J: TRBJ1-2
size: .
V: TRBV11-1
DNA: TGTGCCAGCAGCTTTTCTCCCGGCACTACTTCTAACTATGGCTACACCTTC
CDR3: CASSFSPGTTSNYGYTF

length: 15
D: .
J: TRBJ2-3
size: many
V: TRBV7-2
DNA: TGTGCCAGCAGCGTATCGGGGGACAGAACAGATACGCAGTATTTT
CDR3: CASSVSGDRTDTQYF

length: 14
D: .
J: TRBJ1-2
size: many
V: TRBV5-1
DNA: TGCGCCAGCAGCTCCCCGGGGACAACCAATGGCTACACCTTC
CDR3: CASSSPGTTNGYTF

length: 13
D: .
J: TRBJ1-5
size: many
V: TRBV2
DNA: TGTGCCAGCAGCTATAGGGGGGGGCAGCCCCAGCATTTT
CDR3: CASSYRGGQPQHF

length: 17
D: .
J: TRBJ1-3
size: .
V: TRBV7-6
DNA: TGTGCCAGCAGCTTATCCCCCACAGGAGTCTCTGGAAACACCATATATTTT
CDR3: CASSLSPTGVSGNTIYF

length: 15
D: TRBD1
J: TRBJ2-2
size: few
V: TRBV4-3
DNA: TGCGCCAGCAGCCGCGACAGGGGTTGGACCGGGGAGCTGTTTTTT
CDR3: CASSRDRGWTGELFF

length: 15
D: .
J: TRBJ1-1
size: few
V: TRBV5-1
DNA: TGCGCCAGCAGCTTGGGACAGTCAAGGGACACTGAAGCTTTCTTT
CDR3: CASSLGQSRDTEAFF

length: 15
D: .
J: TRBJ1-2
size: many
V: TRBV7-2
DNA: TGTGCCAGCAGCTTAGCGATCCGGGAATTTGGAGGCTACACCTTC
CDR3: CASSLAIREFGGYTF

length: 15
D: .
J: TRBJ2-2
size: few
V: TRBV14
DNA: TGTGCCAGCAGCGCGCGCAGGTTGGACACCGGGGAGCTGTTTTTT
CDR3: CASSARRLDTGELFF

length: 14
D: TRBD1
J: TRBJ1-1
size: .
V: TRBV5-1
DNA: TGCGCCACGGGGCCGACAGGGATGGGAACTGAAGCTTTCTTT
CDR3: CATGPTGMGTEAFF

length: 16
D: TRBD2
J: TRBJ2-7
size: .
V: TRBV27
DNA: TGTGCCAGCAGTCCCCGACTAGCGGGAGGACTTTGGGAGCAGTACTTC
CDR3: CASSPRLAGGLWEQYF

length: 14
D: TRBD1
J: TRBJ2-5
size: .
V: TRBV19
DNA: TGTGCCAGTAGTACCTGGACAGGCTCGGAGGCCCAGTACTTC
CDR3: CASSTWTGSEAQYF

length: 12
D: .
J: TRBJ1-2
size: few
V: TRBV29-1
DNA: TGCAGCGTTGTCGAGCAGGATAATGGCTACACCTTC
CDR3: CSVVEQDNGYTF

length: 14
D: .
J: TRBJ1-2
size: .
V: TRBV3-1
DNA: TGTGCCAGCAGCCAATTAGACGGCCTCTATGGCTACACCTTC
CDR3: CASSQLDGLYGYTF

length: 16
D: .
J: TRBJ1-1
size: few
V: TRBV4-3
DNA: TGCGCCAGCAGCCAAGATATGGGGCAGTTCAGGACTGAAGCTTTCTTT
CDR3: CASSQDMGQFRTEAFF

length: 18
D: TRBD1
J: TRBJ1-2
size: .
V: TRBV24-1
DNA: TGTGCCACCAGTGATACAGAGTTTTGTTTGGACAGGGACTATGGCTACACCTTC
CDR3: CATSDTEFCLDRDYGYTF

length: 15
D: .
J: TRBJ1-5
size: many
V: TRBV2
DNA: TGTGCCACCCAGGGGTCCGAAACGGGCAATCAGCCCCAGCATTTT
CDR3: CATQGSETGNQPQHF

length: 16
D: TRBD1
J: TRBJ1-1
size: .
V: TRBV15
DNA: TGTGCCACCAGCCTGAGGAGGACAGGGACGAACACTGAAGCTTTCTTT
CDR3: CATSLRRTGTNTEAFF

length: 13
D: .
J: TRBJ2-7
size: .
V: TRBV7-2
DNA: TGTGCCAGCAGCTTAGGGCACGGGGTTGGGCAGTACTTC
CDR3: CASSLGHGVGQYF

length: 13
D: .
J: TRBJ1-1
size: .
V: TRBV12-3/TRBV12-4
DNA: TGTGCCGGCAGTTTGGGGTACAATACTGAAGCTTTCTTT
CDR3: CAGSLGYNTEAFF

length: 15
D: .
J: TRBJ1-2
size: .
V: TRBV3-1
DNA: TGTGCCAGCAGCCAAGAAGCCGGGAGAAGCAATGGCTACACCTTC
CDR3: CASSQEAGRSNGYTF

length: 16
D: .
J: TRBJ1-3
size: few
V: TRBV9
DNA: TGTGCCAGCAGCGAGGAGGCACCCAGCTCTGGAAACACCATATATTTT
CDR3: CASSEEAPSSGNTIYF

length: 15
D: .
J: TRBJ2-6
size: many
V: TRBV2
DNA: TGTGCCAGCAAAGACGGGGGACGTGGGGCCAACGTCCTGACTTTC
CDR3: CASKDGGRGANVLTF

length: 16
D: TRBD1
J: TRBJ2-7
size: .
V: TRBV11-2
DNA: TGTGCCAGCAGCTTCGTCCCGGGACAGGAGGGTATTTGGCAGTACTTC
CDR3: CASSFVPGQEGIWQYF

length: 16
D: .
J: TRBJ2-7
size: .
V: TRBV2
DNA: TGTGCCAGCAGCGATTGGGGCCAGCGGATTACTGGCGAGCAGTACTTC
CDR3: CASSDWGQRITGEQYF

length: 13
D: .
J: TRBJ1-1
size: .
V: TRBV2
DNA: TGTGCCAGCCAAGGTTCCCGGTCCACTGAAGCTTTCTTT
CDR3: CASQGSRSTEAFF

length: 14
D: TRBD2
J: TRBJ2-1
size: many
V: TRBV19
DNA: TGTGCCAGTAGCCCAACGGGACTAGTCAATGAGCAGTTCTTC
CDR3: CASSPTGLVNEQFF

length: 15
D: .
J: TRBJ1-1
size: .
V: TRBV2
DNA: TGTGCCAGCAATTCCCGGGCAGGGCGGGACACTGAAGCTTTCTTT
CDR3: CASNSRAGRDTEAFF

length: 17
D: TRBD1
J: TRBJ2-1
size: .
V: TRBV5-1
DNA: TGCGCCAGCAGCTTGAGATCCGGGACAGGGGTTCACAATGAGCAGTTCTTC
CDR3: CASSLRSGTGVHNEQFF

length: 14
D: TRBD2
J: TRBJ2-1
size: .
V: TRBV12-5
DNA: TGTGCTAGTGGCCAGGGACTAGCGGAGGTAGTACAGTTCTTC
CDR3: CASGQGLAEVVQFF

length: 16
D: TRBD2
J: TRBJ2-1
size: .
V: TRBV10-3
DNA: TGTGCCAGCAGTAAGCCGACTAGCGGGATACACAATGAGCAGTTCTTC
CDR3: CASSKPTSGIHNEQFF

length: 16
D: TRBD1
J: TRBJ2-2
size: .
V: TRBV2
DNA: TGTGCCAGCAGCGCACCCGGGACAGGGGTCCGCGGGGAGCTGTTTTTT
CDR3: CASSAPGTGVRGELFF

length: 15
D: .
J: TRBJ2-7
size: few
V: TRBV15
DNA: TGTGCCACCAGCACCTCCGGGACCACTCGGAACGAGCAGTACTTC
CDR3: CATSTSGTTRNEQYF

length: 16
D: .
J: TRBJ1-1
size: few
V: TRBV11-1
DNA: TGTGCCAGCAGCCCCGCCACGGTGGCAGGGACCACTGAAGCTTTCTTT
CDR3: CASSPATVAGTTEAFF

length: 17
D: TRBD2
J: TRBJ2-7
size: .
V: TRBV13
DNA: TGTGCCAGCAAGGGAGGGACTAGCGGGAAGTGGTCCTACGAGCAGTACTTC
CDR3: CASKGGTSGKWSYEQYF

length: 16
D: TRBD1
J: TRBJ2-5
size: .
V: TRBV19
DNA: TGTGCCAGTAGTATAGGGAGGACAGGGGGCGAGGGGACCCAGTACTTC
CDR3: CASSIGRTGGEGTQYF

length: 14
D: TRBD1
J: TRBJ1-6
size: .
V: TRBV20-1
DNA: TGCAGTGCCCAGCCGACAGGGGTCACTTCACCCCTCCACTTT
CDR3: CSAQPTGVTSPLHF

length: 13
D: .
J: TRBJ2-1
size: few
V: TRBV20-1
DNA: TGCAGTGCTAGTAGGGTCCCGCCTAATGAGCAGTTCTTC
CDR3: CSASRVPPNEQFF

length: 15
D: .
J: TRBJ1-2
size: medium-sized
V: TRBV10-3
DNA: TGTGCCATCAGTGACCAACCGGCAGCTAACTATGGCTACACCTTC
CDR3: CAISDQPAANYGYTF

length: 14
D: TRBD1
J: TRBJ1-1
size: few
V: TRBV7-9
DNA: TGTGCCAGCAGCGTCGGACAGGGAGAATCTGAAGCTTTCTTT
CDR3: CASSVGQGESEAFF